This T cell receptor beta chain was captured by sequencing in a study of blood T cell repertoires in COVID-19. Study information: Sites in the United States, Italy and Spain provided acute and convalescent COVID-19 samples. PBMCs, B-cell-depleted T cells, or T cells were the source of the cDNA or gDNA that made up the material.

The V gene end was trimmed by 3 bases and the J gene end by 5 bases; junction bases not matched to a gene: 6. The germline V gene has CDR1 LNHDA and CDR2 SQIVND (reference sequence). This CDR3 has 15 amino acids. TCRdb keeps only in-frame clones here, not all; method: immunoSEQ multiplex PCR. Of about 100,000 clones listed, less than 90% were seen once; the top ten hold under 2%. Sequencing used peripheral blood. The sequence derives from a man aged 80 or over with acute or convalescent COVID-19. This chain links TRBV19 with TRBJ1-5; 8 bases fit TRBD1. The CDR3 DNA is TGTGCCAGTAGTATTTGGCAGGGGGCCGATCAGCCCCAGCATTTT. Its translation is CASSIWQGADQPQHF.